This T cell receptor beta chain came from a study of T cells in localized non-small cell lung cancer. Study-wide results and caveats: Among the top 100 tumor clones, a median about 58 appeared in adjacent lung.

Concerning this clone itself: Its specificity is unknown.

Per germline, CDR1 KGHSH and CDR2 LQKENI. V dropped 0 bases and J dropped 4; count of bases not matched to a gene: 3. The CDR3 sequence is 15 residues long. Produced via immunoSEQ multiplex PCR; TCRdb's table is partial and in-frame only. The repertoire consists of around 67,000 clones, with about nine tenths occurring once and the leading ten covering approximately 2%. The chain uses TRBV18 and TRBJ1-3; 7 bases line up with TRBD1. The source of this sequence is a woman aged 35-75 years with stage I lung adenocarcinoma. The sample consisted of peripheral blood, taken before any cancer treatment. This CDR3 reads CASSPPDRAGNTIYF. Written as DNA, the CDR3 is TGTGCCAGCTCACCACCCGACAGGGCCGGAAACACCATATATTTT.